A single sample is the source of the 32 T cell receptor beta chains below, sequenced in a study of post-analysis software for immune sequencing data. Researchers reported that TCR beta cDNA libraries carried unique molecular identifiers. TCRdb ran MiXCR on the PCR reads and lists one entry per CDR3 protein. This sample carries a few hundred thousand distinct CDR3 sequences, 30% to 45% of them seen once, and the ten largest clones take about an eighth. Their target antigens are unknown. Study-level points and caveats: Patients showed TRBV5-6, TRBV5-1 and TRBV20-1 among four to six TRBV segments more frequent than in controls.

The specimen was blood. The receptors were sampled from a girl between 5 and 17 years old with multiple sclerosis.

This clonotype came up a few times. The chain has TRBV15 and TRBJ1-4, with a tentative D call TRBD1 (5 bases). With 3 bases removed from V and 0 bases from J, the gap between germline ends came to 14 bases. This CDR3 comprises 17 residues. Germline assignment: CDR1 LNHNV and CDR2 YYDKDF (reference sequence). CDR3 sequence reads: CATSRGPNSATNEKLFF. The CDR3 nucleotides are TGTGCCACCAGCAGGGGACCCAATTCTGCAACTAATGAAAAACTGTTTTTT.

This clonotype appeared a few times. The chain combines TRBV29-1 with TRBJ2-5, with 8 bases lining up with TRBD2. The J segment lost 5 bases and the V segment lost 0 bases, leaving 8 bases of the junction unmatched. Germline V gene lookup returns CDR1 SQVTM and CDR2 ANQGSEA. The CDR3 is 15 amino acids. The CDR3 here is CSVEEWLAGGETQYF. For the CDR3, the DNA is TGCAGCGTTGAAGAATGGCTAGCGGGCGGGGAGACCCAGTACTTC.

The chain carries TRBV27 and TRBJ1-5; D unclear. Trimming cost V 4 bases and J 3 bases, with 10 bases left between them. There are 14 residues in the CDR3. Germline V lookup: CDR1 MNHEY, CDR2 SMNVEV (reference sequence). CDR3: CASSYRGNNQPQHF. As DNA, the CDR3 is TGTGCCAGCAGTTATCGGGGTAACAATCAGCCCCAGCATTTT.

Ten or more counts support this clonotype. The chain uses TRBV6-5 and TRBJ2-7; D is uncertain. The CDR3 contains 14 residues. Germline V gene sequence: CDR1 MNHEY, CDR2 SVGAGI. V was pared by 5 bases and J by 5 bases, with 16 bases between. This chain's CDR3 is CASSPRGSYDEQYF. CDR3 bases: TGTGCCAGCAGTCCCCGAGGCTCCTACGACGAGCAGTACTTC.

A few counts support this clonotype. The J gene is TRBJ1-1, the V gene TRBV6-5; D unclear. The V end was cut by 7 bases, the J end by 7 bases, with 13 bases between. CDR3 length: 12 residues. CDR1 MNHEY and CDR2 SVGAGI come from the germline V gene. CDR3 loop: CASTNGLIEAFF. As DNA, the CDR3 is TGTGCCAGCACCAATGGTTTGATTGAAGCTTTCTTT.

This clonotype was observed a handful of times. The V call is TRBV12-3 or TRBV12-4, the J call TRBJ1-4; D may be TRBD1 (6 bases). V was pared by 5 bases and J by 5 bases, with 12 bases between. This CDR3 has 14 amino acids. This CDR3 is CASSRSTGNEKLFF. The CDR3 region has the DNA TGTGCCAGCAGTCGCTCTACAGGGAATGAAAAACTGTTTTTT.

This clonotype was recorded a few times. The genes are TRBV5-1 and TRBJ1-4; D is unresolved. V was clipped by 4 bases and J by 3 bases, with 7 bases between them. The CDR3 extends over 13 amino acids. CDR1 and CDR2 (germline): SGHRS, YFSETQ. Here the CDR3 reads CASSREPNEKLFF. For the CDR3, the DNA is TGCGCCAGCAGCCGGGAACCTAATGAAAAACTGTTTTTT.

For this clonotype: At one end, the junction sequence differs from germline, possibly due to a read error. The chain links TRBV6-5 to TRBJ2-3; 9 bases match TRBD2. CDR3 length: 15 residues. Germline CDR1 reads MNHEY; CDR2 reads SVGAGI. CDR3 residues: CVSRLAGGLTDTQYF. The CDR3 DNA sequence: TGTGTCAGCCGCCTGGCGGGGGGGCTTACAGATACGCAGTATTTT.

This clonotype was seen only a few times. For the CDR3, the DNA is TGTGCCAGCAGTTCCGATTTAACGGGGGCAATCACGGATACGCAGTATTTT. Its protein product is CASSSDLTGAITDTQYF. V is TRBV12-3 or TRBV12-4 and J is TRBJ2-3, with D possibly being TRBD1 or TRBD2 (6 bases each). Trimming pared 4 bases from V and 6 bases from J, leaving 23 bases between. The CDR3 is made up of 17 amino acids.

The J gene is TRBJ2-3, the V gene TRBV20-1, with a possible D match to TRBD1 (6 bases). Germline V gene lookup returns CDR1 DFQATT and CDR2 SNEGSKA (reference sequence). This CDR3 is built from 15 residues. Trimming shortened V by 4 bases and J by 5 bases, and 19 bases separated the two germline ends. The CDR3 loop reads CSATLKQGPGDTQYF. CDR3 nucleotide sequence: TGCAGTGCTACCCTCAAGCAGGGGCCAGGAGATACGCAGTATTTT.

Written as DNA, the CDR3 is TGTGCCAGCAGCTTGTGGGACAGGGACAATGAGCAGTTCTTC. Translation gives CASSLWDRDNEQFF. V is TRBV5-6 and J is TRBJ2-1, with TRBD1 matching over 9 bases. This CDR3 spans 14 amino acids. J was trimmed by 5 bases and V by 1 base; bases with no gene match: 1. The germline V gene has CDR1 SGHDT and CDR2 YYEEEE.

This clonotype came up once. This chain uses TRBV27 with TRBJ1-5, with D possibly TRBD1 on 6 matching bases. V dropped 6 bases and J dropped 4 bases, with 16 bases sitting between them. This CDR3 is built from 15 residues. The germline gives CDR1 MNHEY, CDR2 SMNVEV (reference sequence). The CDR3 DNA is TGTGCCAGCAGGTCCACAGGGAATTTGAATCAGCCCCAGCATTTT. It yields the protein CASRSTGNLNQPQHF.

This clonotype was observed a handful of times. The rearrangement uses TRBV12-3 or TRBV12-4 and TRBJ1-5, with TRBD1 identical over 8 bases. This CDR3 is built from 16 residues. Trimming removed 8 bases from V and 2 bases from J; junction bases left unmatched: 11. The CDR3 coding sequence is TGTGCCAGCCAACTGGGAGCGGGACAGGGCAATCAGCCCCAGCATTTT. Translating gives CASQLGAGQGNQPQHF.

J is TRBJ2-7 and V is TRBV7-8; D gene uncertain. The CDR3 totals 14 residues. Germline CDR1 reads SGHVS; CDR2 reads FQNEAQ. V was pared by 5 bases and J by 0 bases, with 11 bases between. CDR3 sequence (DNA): TGTGCCAGCAGCCCAGCGACTTCCTCCTACGAGCAGTACTTC. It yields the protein CASSPATSSYEQYF.

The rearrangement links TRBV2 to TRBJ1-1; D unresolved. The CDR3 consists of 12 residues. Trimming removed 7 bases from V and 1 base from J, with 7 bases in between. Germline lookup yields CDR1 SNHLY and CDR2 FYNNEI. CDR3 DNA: TGTGCCAGCAAGACGCCGAACACTGAAGCTTTCTTT. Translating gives CASKTPNTEAFF.

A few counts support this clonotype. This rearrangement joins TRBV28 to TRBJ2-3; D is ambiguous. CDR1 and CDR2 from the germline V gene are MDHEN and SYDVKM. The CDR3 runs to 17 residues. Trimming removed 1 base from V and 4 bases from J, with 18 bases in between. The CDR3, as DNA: TGTGCCAGCAGTTTATTCTACGGGCCAGAGATACCAGATACGCAGTATTTT. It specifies CASSLFYGPEIPDTQYF.

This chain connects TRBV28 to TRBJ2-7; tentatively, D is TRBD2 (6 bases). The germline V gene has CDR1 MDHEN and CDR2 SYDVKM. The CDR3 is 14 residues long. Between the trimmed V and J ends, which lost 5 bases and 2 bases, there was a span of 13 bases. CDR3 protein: CASSARLETYEQYF. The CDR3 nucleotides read TGTGCCAGCAGTGCGCGACTAGAAACCTACGAGCAGTACTTC.

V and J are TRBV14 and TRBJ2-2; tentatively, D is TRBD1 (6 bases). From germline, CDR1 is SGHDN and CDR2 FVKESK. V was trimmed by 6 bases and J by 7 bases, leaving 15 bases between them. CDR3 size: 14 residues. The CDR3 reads CASRRTVADGELFF. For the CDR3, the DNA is TGTGCCAGCAGACGGACAGTGGCGGACGGGGAGCTGTTTTTT.

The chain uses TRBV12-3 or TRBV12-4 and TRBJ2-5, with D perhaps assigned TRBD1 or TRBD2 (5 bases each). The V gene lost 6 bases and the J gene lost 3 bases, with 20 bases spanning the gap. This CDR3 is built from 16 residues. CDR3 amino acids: CASSPEGDRSEETQYF. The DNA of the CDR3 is TGTGCCAGCAGCCCGGAAGGGGACCGCTCGGAAGAGACCCAGTACTTC.

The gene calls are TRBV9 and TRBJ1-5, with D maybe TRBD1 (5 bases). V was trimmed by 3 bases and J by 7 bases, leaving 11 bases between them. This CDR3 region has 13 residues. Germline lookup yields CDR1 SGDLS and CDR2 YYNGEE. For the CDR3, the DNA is TGTGCCAGCAGCGCCACCGGGACGCAGCCCCAGCATTTT. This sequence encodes CASSATGTQPQHF.

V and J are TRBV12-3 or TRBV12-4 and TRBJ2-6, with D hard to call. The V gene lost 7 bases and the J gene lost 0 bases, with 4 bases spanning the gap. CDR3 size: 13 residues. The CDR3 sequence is CASTTSGANVLTF. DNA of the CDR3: TGTGCCAGCACCACCTCTGGGGCCAACGTCCTGACTTTC.

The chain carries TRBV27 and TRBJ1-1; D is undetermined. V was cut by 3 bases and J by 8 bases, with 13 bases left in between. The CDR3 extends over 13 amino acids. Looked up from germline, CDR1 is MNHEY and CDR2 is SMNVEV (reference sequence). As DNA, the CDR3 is TGTGCCAGCAGTTTGTCCCTCGCGGCGGAAGCTTTCTTT. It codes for CASSLSLAAEAFF.

This chain's CDR3 is CSVERVGSYEQYF. CDR3 bases: TGCAGCGTTGAACGGGTAGGGTCCTACGAGCAGTACTTC. The chain is built from TRBV29-1 and TRBJ2-7; D not resolved. Trimming took 2 bases from V and 1 from J, leaving 9 bases between them. CDR3 length: 13 amino acids. Germline V gives CDR1 SQVTM, CDR2 ANQGSEA.

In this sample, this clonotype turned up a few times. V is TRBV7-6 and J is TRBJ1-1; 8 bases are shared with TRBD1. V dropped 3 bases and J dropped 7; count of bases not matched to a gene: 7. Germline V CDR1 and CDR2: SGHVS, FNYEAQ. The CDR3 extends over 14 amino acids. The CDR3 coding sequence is TGTGCCAGCAGCTTCCCCGCAGGGGGCTTTGAAGCTTTCTTT. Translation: CASSFPAGGFEAFF.

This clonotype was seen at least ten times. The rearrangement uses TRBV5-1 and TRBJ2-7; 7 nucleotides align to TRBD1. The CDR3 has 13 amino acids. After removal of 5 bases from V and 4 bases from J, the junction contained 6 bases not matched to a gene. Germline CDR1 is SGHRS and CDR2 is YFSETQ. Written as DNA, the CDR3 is TGCGCCAGCAGGACCGGGACAGCATACGAGCAGTACTTC. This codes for CASRTGTAYEQYF. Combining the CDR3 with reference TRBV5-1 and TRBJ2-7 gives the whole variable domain KAGVTQTPRYLIKTRGQQVTLSCSPISGHRSVSWYQQTPGQGLQFLFEYFSETQRNKGNFPGRFSGRQFSNSRSEMNVSTLELGDSALYLCASRTGTAYEQYFGPGTRLTVT.

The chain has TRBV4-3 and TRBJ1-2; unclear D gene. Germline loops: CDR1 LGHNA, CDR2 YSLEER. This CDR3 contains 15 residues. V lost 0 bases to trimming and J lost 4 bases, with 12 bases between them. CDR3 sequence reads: CASSQEKIPSYGYTF. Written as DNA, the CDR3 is TGCGCCAGCAGCCAAGAGAAGATCCCGTCCTATGGCTACACCTTC.

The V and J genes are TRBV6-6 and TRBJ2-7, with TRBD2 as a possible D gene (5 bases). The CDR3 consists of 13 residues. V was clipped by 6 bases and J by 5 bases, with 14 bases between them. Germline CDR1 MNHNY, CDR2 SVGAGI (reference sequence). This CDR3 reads CASSSGVVNEQYF. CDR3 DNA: TGTGCCAGCAGCTCCGGGGTTGTCAACGAGCAGTACTTC.

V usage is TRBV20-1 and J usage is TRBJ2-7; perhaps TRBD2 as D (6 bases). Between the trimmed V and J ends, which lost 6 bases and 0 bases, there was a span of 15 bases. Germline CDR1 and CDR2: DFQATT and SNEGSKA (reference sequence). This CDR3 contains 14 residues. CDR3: CSASRDSYSYEQYF. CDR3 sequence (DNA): TGCAGTGCAAGCAGGGACTCCTACTCCTACGAGCAGTACTTC.

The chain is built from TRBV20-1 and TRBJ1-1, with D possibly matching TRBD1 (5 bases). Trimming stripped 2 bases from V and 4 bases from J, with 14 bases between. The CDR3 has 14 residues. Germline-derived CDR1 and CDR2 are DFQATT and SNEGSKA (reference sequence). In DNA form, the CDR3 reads TGCAGTGCTAGACCTTACCGGGGACCCACTGAAGCTTTCTTT. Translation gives CSARPYRGPTEAFF.

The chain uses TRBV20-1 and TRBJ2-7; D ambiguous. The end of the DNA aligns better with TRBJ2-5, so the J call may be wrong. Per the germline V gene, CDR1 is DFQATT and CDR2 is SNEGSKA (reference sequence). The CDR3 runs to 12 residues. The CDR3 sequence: CSANQVPETQYF. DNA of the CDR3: TGCAGTGCTAATCAGGTGCCGGAGACCCAGTACTTC.

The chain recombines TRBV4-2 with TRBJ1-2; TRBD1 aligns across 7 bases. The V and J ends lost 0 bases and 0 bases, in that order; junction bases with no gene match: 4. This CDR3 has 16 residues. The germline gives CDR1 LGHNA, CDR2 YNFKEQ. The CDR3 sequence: CASSQEGQPANYGYTF. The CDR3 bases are TGTGCCAGCAGCCAAGAGGGACAGCCAGCTAACTATGGCTACACCTTC.

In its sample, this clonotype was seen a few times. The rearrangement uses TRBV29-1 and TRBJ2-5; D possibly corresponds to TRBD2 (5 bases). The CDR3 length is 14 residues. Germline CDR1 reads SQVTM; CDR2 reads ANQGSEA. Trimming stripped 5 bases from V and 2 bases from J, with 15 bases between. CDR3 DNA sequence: TGCAGCGTTTGCGCTCTAGCAGATCAAGAGACCCAGTACTTC. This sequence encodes CSVCALADQETQYF.